What follows are 10 T cell receptor beta chains derived from one specimen sequenced in a study of metastatic and nonmetastatic thyroid tumors. Via MiXCR, TCRdb re-called the PCR reads. Here the sample spans about 85,000 clones, about 9.1% being singletons. Thyroid surgery took place with no prior treatment in any patient. The sequencing sample was made of blood. These receptors all come from a female donor with papillary thyroid cancer or a benign thyroid nodule (not recorded which). Some clones in this sample may be carry-over from other donors' samples.

In its sample, this clone was seen a few times. Here the CDR3 DNA reads TGTGCCAGCGGGACCTCCCGGGGGATGTCCTACGAGCAGTACTTC. This codes for CASGTSRGMSYEQYF. This chain uses TRBV6-2 or TRBV6-3 with TRBJ2-7, with D possibly being TRBD2 (6 bases). The germline V and J ends were trimmed by 8 bases and 1 base, with 18 bases remaining between them. CDR1 and CDR2 (germline): MNHEY, SVGEGT. The CDR3 runs to 15 residues.

This clone was recorded at least ten times. The V gene is TRBV5-1, the J gene TRBJ1-5; D remains ambiguous. Germline CDR1 and CDR2: SGHRS and YFSETQ. V lost 4 bases to trimming and J lost 7 bases, with 15 bases between them. The CDR3 extends over 14 amino acids. CDR3 region: CASSPGSDGQPQHF. The CDR3 DNA is TGCGCCAGCAGCCCAGGCTCTGACGGACAGCCCCAGCATTTT.

This clone was seen many times. This rearrangement joins TRBV19 to TRBJ2-5; D call uncertain. The V gene's germline CDR1 is LNHDA and CDR2 SQIVND (reference sequence). V lost 2 bases and J 3 bases, leaving 13 bases between the germline ends. The length of the CDR3 is 15 residues. CDR3 in DNA: TGTGCCAGTAGTATATTGGCGGCCCCCGAAGAGACCCAGTACTTC. Translated: CASSILAAPEETQYF.

This clone has ten or more counts. This rearrangement joins TRBV7-6 to TRBJ1-5; no clear D. The CDR3 consists of 19 residues. Germline V gene sequence: CDR1 SGHVS, CDR2 FNYEAQ. Between the trimmed V and J ends, which lost 5 bases and 0 bases, there was a span of 23 bases. CDR3 in amino acids: CASSPWAAYWGDSNQPQHF. The CDR3 nucleotides read TGTGCCAGCAGCCCCTGGGCGGCGTACTGGGGTGATAGCAATCAGCCCCAGCATTTT.

This clone was observed many times. The chain recombines TRBV5-1 with TRBJ2-3; D is ambiguous. The CDR3 loop spans 12 amino acids. CDR1 and CDR2 from the germline V gene are SGHRS and YFSETQ. V was pared by 4 bases and J by 7 bases, with 10 bases between. CDR3 nucleotides: TGCGCCAGCAGCGCCACCAGGAATACGCAGTATTTT. Translation gives CASSATRNTQYF.

Remarks on this clone: This same CDR3 is encoded by further DNA sequences in the sample. CDR3 DNA sequence: TGCGCCAGCAGCGTACAGCCTACTGATATGAATACCGAAGCTTTCTTT. Translating gives CASSVQPTDMNTEAFF. The V call is TRBV5-1, the J call TRBJ1-1; D gene uncertain. The CDR3 has 16 amino acids. V shed 4 bases and J shed 8 bases, with 24 bases lying between them. Germline loops: CDR1 SGHRS, CDR2 YFSETQ.

This clone was seen at least ten times. The chain recombines TRBV19 with TRBJ1-2, with 8 bases fitting TRBD1. After removal of 7 bases from V and 7 bases from J, the junction contained 8 bases not matched to a gene. CDR1 and CDR2 from the germline V gene are LNHDA and SQIVND (reference sequence). The length of the CDR3 is 13 residues. CDR3 DNA: TGTGCCAGTATGAAGGACAGGGCACTTGGCTACACCTTC. It codes for CASMKDRALGYTF.

There are a few counts of this clone. The chain recombines TRBV20-1 with TRBJ2-7; 9 nucleotides line up with TRBD1. From germline, CDR1 is DFQATT and CDR2 SNEGSKA (reference sequence). The CDR3 runs to 13 residues. J lost 4 bases, V lost 6 bases, and 7 bases had no gene match. The CDR3 coding sequence is TGCAGTGCCCGGACAGGGGAAAGGTACGAGCAGTACTTC. Amino acids: CSARTGERYEQYF.

This clone was seen at least ten times. The CDR3 is CASSLKGGPNQPQHF. In nucleotides, the CDR3 is TGTGCCAGCAGTTTAAAGGGGGGACCTAATCAGCCCCAGCATTTT. The chain has TRBV28 and TRBJ1-5, with D perhaps TRBD1 (6 bases). The V gene's germline CDR1 is MDHEN and CDR2 SYDVKM. This CDR3 is 15 amino acids long. Deletions cut 2 bases from V and 4 bases from J, with 12 bases between.

In its sample, this clone was seen a few times. The junction and the germline gene differ at one end; a read error may be behind it. V gene TRBV6-2 or TRBV6-3 combines with J gene TRBJ2-1; 7 bases align to TRBD2. The V gene's germline CDR1 is MNHEY and CDR2 SVGEGT. The CDR3 covers 13 residues. CDR3 residues: CASSYSGGDERFF. CDR3 sequence (DNA): TGTGCCAGCAGTTACTCGGGGGGGGATGAGCGGTTCTTC.